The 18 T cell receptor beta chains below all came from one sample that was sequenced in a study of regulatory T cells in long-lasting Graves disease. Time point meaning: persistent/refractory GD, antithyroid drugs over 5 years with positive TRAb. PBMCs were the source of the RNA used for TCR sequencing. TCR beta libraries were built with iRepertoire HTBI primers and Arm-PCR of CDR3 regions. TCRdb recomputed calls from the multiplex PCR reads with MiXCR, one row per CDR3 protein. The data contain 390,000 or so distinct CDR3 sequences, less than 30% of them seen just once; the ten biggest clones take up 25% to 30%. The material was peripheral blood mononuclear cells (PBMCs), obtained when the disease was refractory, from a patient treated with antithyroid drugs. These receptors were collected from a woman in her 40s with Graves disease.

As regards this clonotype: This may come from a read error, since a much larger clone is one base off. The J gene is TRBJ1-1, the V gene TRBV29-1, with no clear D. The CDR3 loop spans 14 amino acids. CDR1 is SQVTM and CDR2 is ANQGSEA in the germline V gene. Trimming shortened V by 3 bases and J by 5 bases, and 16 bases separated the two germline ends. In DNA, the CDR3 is TGCAGCGTTGATCGGAACGGTGGAGGAACTGAAGCTTTCTTT. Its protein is CSVDRNGGGTEAFF.

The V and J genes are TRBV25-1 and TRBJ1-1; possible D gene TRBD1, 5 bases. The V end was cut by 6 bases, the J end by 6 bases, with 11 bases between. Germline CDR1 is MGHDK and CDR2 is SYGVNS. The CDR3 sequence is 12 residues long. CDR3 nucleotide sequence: TGTGCCAGCAGAGGGACGGATCCTGAAGCTTTCTTT. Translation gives CASRGTDPEAFF.

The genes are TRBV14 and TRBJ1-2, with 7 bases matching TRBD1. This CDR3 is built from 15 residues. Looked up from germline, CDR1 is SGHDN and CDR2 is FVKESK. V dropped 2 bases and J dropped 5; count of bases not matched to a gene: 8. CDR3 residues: CASSQRDSPIYGYTF. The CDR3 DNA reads TGTGCCAGCAGCCAAAGGGACAGTCCGATTTATGGCTACACCTTC.

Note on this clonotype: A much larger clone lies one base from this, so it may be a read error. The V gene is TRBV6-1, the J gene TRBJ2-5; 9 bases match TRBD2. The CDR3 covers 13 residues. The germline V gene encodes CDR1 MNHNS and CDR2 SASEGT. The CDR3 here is CASRVAGVETPYF. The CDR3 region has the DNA TGTGCCAGCAGGGTAGCGGGAGTGGAGACCCCGTACTTC.

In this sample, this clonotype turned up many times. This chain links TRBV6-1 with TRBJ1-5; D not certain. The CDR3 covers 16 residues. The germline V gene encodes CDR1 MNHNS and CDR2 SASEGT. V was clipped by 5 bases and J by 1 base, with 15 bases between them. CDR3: CASSKKSGFSNQPQHF. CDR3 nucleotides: TGTGCCAGCAGTAAAAAGTCGGGTTTCAGCAATCAGCCCCAGCATTTT.

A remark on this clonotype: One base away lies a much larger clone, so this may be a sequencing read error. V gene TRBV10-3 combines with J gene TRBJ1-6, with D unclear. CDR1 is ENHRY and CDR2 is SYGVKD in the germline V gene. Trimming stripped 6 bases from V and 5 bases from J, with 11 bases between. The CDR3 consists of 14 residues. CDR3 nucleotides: TGTGCCATCAGAGCGTCCCCAAATAATTCACCCCTCCACTTT. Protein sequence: CAIRASPNNSPLHF.

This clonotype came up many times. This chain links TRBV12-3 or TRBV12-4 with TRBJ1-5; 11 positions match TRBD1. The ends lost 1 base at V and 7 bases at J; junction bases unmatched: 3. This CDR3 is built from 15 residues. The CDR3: CASSLEGTGGQPQHF. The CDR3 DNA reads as TGTGCCAGCAGTTTAGAGGGGACAGGGGGACAGCCCCAGCATTTT.

CDR3 in amino acids: CASLQAGTGELFF. CDR3 nucleotide sequence: TGCGCCAGCCTCCAAGCGGGGACCGGGGAGCTGTTTTTT. V and J are TRBV5-1 and TRBJ2-2; 7 nucleotides line up with TRBD2. With 7 bases clipped from V and 5 bases from J, the junction kept 5 bases outside the gene matches. From germline, CDR1 is SGHRS and CDR2 YFSETQ. The CDR3 sequence is 13 residues long.

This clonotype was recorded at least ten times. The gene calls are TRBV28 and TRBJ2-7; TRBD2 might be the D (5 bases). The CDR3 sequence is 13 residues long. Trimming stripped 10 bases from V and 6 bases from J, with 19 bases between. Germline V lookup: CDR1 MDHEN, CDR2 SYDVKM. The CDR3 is CAITREVGGEQYF. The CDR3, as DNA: TGTGCCATCACTCGGGAAGTCGGCGGCGAGCAGTACTTC. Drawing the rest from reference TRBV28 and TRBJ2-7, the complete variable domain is DVKVTQSSRYLVKRTGEKVFLECVQDMDHENMFWYRQDPGLGLRLIYFSYDVKMKEKGDIPEGYSVSREKKERFSLILESASTNQTSMYLCAITREVGGEQYFGPGTRLTVT.

This CDR3 reads CASSQDTGVVEAFF. The CDR3 nucleotides are TGTGCCAGCAGCCAAGATACAGGGGTCGTTGAAGCTTTCTTT. The chain uses TRBV4-2 and TRBJ1-1; TRBD1 aligns across 7 bases. CDR1 is LGHNA and CDR2 is YNFKEQ in the germline V gene. Unmatched junction bases numbered 5, after V lost 0 bases and J lost 7 bases. This CDR3 region has 14 residues.

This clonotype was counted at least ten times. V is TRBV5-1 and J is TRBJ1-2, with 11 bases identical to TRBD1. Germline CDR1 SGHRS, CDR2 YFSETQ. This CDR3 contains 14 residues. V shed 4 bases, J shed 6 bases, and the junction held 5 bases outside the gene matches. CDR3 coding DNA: TGCGCCAGCAGCCATGGGGACAGGGGGAATGGCTACACCTTC. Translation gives CASSHGDRGNGYTF.

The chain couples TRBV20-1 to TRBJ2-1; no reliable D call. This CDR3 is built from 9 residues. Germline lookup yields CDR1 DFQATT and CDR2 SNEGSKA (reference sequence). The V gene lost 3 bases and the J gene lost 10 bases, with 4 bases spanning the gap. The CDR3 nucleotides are TGCAGTGCTAGTCCCGAGCAGTTCTTC. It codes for CSASPEQFF.

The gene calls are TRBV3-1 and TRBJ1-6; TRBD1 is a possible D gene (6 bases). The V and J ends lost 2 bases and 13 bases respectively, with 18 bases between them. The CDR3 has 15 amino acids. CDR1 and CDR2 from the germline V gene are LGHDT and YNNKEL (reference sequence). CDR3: CASSQSGGGDQPLHF. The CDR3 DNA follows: TGTGCCAGCAGCCAATCCGGGGGCGGGGACCAGCCCCTCCACTTT.

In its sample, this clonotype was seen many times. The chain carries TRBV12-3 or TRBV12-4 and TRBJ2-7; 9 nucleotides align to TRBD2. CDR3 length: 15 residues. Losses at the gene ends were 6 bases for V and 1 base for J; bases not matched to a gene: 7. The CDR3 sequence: CASSNILAGSYEQYF. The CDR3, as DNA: TGTGCCAGCAGCAATATTCTAGCGGGATCCTACGAGCAGTACTTC.

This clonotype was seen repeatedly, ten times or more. Here the CDR3 DNA reads TGTGCCAGCAGCCCCGTTTGGCAGCAAGAGACCCAGTACTTC. Amino acids: CASSPVWQQETQYF. The rearrangement links TRBV28 to TRBJ2-5; D unresolved. Per the germline V gene, CDR1 is MDHEN and CDR2 is SYDVKM. Trimming shortened V by 6 bases and J by 2 bases, and 13 bases separated the two germline ends. The CDR3 covers 14 residues.

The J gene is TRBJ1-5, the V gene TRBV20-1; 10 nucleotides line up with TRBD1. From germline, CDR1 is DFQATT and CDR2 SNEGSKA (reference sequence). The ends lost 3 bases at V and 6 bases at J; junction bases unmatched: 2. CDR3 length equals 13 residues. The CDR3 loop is CSARTGGGQPQHF. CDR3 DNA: TGCAGTGCTAGGACAGGGGGCGGTCAGCCCCAGCATTTT.

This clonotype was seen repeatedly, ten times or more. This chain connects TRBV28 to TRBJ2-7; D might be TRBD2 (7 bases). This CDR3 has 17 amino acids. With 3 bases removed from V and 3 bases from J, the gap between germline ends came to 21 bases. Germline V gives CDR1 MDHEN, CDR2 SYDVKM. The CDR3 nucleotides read TGTGCCAGCAGTTTGTCGCACGGGGAGGGGGGAATCTACGAGCAGTACTTC. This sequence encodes CASSLSHGEGGIYEQYF. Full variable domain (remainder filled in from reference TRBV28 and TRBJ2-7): DVKVTQSSRYLVKRTGEKVFLECVQDMDHENMFWYRQDPGLGLRLIYFSYDVKMKEKGDIPEGYSVSREKKERFSLILESASTNQTSMYLCASSLSHGEGGIYEQYFGPGTRLTVT.

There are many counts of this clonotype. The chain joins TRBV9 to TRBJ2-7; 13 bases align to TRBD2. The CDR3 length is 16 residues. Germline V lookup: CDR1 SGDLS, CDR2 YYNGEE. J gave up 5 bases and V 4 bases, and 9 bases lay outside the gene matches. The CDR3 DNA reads TGTGCCAGCAGCCCACGGACTAGCGGGAGATTAAACGAGCAGTACTTC. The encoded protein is CASSPRTSGRLNEQYF.